These 18 T cell receptor beta chains were all obtained from the same sample, sequenced in a study of blood T cells in healthy people across ages. Then a second PCR, running about 6 to 12 cycles, was carried out with a sample-barcoded 5' primer and a J-beta primer mix. Each CDR3 protein is one row after TCRdb ran MiXCR on the 5' RACE reads. This table has approximately 2,000,000 distinct CDR3 sequences, about 39% appearing once. Sequencing was carried out using blood. These receptor sequences come from a human donor in good health.

This clonotype has only one observation. The V call is TRBV4-1, the J call TRBJ2-5; maybe TRBD2 (5 bases). The DNA end is more similar to TRBJ2-7, so the J call may be wrong. Germline assignment: CDR1 MGHRA and CDR2 YSYEKL. This CDR3 contains 14 residues. CDR3 sequence (DNA): TGCGCCAGCAGCCAAGAAGGACTTTGGTCCGAGCAGTACTTC. Its translation is CASSQEGLWSEQYF.

This clonotype was recorded a few times. The J gene is TRBJ1-2, the V gene TRBV29-1; weak D call: TRBD1 (6 bases). The CDR3 is made up of 12 amino acids. The V and J ends lost 3 bases and 5 bases respectively, with 10 bases between them. Germline values: CDR1 SQVTM, CDR2 ANQGSEA. The CDR3 reads CSVDPGAYGYTF. The CDR3 region has the DNA TGCAGCGTTGATCCGGGGGCGTATGGCTACACCTTC.

J is TRBJ2-4 and V is TRBV5-5, with 13 nucleotides matching TRBD2. This CDR3 is 16 amino acids long. The V segment lost 4 bases and the J segment 13 bases; nucleotides outside the gene matches: 14. Germline V gene data show CDR1 as SGHKS and CDR2 as YYEKEE (reference sequence). The CDR3: CASSLGLAGTQLKQYF. DNA of the CDR3: TGTGCCAGCAGCCTGGGACTAGCGGGGACCCAACTAAAGCAGTACTTC.

V usage is TRBV11-2 and J usage is TRBJ2-7, with TRBD2 matching 8 bases. From germline, CDR1 is SGHAT and CDR2 FQNNGV. V lost 5 bases, J lost 2 bases, and 5 bases stayed unmatched. CDR3 size: 14 residues. This CDR3 reads CASSALAGPYEQYF. The CDR3 nucleotides are TGTGCCAGCAGCGCTTTAGCGGGGCCCTACGAGCAGTACTTC.

V and J are TRBV2 and TRBJ2-7; TRBD1 matches 7 bases. Germline CDR1 is SNHLY and CDR2 is FYNNEI. The CDR3 sequence is 14 residues long. V shed 6 bases and J 7 bases; nucleotides not matched to a gene: 12. Written as DNA, the CDR3 is TGTGCCAGCAGCTCCAACAGGGGTATTGGTGAGCAGTACTTC. Amino acids: CASSSNRGIGEQYF.

The chain joins TRBV6-5 to TRBJ2-7; D perhaps matches TRBD2 (7 bases). CDR1 is MNHEY, CDR2 SVGAGI, per germline. V was shortened by 0 bases and J by 3 bases, with 12 bases between the two germline ends. The CDR3 is 15 residues long. CDR3 in amino acids: CASSYSEGGHYEQYF. In DNA form, the CDR3 reads TGTGCCAGCAGTTACTCGGAGGGGGGGCACTACGAGCAGTACTTC.

This clonotype was counted many times. This chain joins TRBV29-1 and TRBJ2-7; a possible D gene is TRBD2 (5 bases). V lost 4 bases and J 4 bases, leaving 11 bases between the germline ends. This CDR3 is 12 amino acids long. CDR1 and CDR2 from the germline V gene are SQVTM and ANQGSEA. DNA for the CDR3: TGCAGCGTTGTTGAGGGCGGGTACGAGCAGTACTTC. Encoded protein: CSVVEGGYEQYF.

This clonotype occurred a few times. CDR3 sequence: CASSTDRGQVYEQFF. The CDR3 DNA reads TGCGCCAGCAGCACAGACAGGGGTCAGGTTTATGAGCAGTTCTTC. This chain joins TRBV4-1 and TRBJ2-1; 8 nucleotides line up with TRBD1. CDR3 length: 15 amino acids. Germline lookup yields CDR1 MGHRA and CDR2 YSYEKL. J lost 8 bases, V lost 5 bases, and 11 bases had no gene match.

This chain joins TRBV4-3 and TRBJ1-4; D is unclear. This CDR3 region has 16 residues. CDR1 and CDR2 (germline): LGHNA, YSLEER. Trimming took off 2 bases at V and 3 bases at J, with 13 bases between the two ends. This CDR3 is CASSQREGASNEKLFF. In nucleotides, the CDR3 is TGCGCCAGCAGCCAAAGGGAGGGCGCCTCTAATGAAAAACTGTTTTTT.

CDR3 residues: CASGLDRVGEQYF. The DNA for the CDR3 is TGTGCTAGTGGTTTGGACAGGGTGGGAGAGCAGTACTTC. The chain has TRBV12-5 and TRBJ2-7; D is possibly TRBD1 (6 bases). Germline V gene lookup returns CDR1 LGHNT and CDR2 FRNRAP. The CDR3 contains 13 residues. Trimming left V 1 base short and J 7 bases short, with 11 bases between.

The chain carries TRBV30 and TRBJ1-2; D ambiguous. V was pared by 0 bases and J by 5 bases, with 10 bases between. CDR3 size: 13 residues. From germline, CDR1 is GTSNPN and CDR2 SVGIG (reference sequence). The CDR3 here is CAWSVQLQYGYTF. CDR3 nucleotide sequence: TGTGCCTGGAGTGTACAATTACAATATGGCTACACCTTC.

Details on this clonotype: This may arise from a read error, as a much more abundant clone is one base away. This chain uses TRBV4-1 with TRBJ2-7; D is perhaps TRBD1 (5 bases). The ends were cut back, 5 bases at V and 2 bases at J, with 13 bases in the middle. Germline values: CDR1 MGHRA, CDR2 YSYEKL. CDR3 length: 14 residues. As DNA, the CDR3 is TGCGCCAGCAGCAGGACACGCTCTACCTACGAGCAGTACTTC. Translating gives CASSRTRSTYEQYF.

The CDR3 DNA reads as TGTGCCAGCAGCCGCGGGGCCCACCCAGCTCAGCCCCAGCATTTT. Protein: CASSRGAHPAQPQHF. J is TRBJ1-5 and V is TRBV5-6, with D tentatively TRBD1 (5 bases). This CDR3 is 15 amino acids long. V gave up 4 bases and J gave up 6 bases, with 17 bases separating them. Germline values: CDR1 SGHDT, CDR2 YYEEEE.

The CDR3 sequence is CASSWGGVRPYNEQFF. The CDR3 bases are TGCGCCAGCAGCTGGGGAGGGGTTAGGCCCTACAATGAGCAGTTCTTC. The chain links TRBV5-1 to TRBJ2-1; 7 nucleotides agree with TRBD2. In germline, CDR1 is SGHRS, CDR2 YFSETQ. The V and J ends lost 3 bases and 2 bases, in that order; junction bases with no gene match: 8. There are 16 residues in the CDR3.

The J gene is TRBJ1-5, the V gene TRBV27, with 7 bases identical to TRBD1. The CDR3 runs to 15 residues. Per the germline V gene, CDR1 is MNHEY and CDR2 is SMNVEV (reference sequence). V lost 5 bases to trimming and J lost 7 bases; unmatched junction nucleotides: 11. The CDR3 DNA is TGTGCCAGCAGTGTCAACAGGGGCTACAACCAGCCCCAGCATTTT. It codes for CASSVNRGYNQPQHF.

The rearrangement joins TRBV6-5 to TRBJ1-5, with unresolved D. V was shortened by 3 bases and J by 5 bases, with 8 bases between the two germline ends. Germline V lookup: CDR1 MNHEY, CDR2 SVGAGI. The CDR3 runs 13 residues. The CDR3 DNA sequence: TGTGCCAGCAGTTATCGCCCTGATCAGCCCCAGCATTTT. It codes for CASSYRPDQPQHF.

This clonotype has a handful of counts. The V gene is TRBV4-3, the J gene TRBJ1-1; D is perhaps TRBD1 (5 bases). CDR3 length equals 13 residues. Trimming took off 3 bases at V and 3 bases at J, with 8 bases between the two ends. Germline V CDR1 and CDR2: LGHNA, YSLEER. The CDR3 spells CASSQAGYTEAFF. In DNA form, the CDR3 reads TGCGCCAGCAGCCAGGCAGGGTACACTGAAGCTTTCTTT.

This chain links TRBV28 with TRBJ1-5, with no clear D. Trimming shortened V by 1 base and J by 0 bases, and 7 bases separated the two germline ends. CDR1 and CDR2 from the germline V gene are MDHEN and SYDVKM. This CDR3 comprises 15 residues. CDR3 in amino acids: CASSLYGDSNQPQHF. The CDR3 DNA reads as TGTGCCAGCAGTTTATATGGGGATAGCAATCAGCCCCAGCATTTT.